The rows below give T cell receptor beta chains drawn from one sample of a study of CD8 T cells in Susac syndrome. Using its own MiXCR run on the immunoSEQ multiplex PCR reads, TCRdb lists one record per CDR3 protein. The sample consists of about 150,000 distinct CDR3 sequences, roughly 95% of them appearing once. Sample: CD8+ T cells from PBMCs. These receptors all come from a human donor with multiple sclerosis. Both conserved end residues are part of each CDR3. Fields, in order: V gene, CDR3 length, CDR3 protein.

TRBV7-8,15,CASSLSADLNNEQFF
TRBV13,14,CASSSRKAGRTLYF
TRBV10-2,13,CASRLAANDEQYF
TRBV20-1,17,CSARDRDLPKGYYGYTF
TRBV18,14,CASSPPRHTDTQYF
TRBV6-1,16,CASRPRGTGPNYEQYF
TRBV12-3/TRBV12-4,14,CASSLLPRNYEQYF
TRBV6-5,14,CASRLQGPHPQAFF
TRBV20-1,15,CSASGQRGLWETQYF
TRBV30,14,CAWNRDRVPDTQYF
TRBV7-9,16,CASSPRGWGTDVEQFF
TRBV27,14,CASSSVGGRYGYTF
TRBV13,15,CASNPGGQGTDTQYF
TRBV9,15,CASSVASIPGETQYF
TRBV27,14,CASSPPAGGRGYTF
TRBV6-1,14,CASSDKRGNKTQYF
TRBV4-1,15,CASSDRDRGNQPQHF
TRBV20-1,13,CSARERLSYEQYF
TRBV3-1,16,CASSQVTSGGGNEQFF
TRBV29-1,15,CSVLRTGENTGELFF
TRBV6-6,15,CASTMTWGNNSPLHF
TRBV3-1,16,CASAPVGLAEQETQYF
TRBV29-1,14,CSVLLGAVNTEAFF
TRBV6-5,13,CASSYGPDNEQFF
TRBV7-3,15,CASSALGTGGNEQFF
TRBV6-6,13,CATLPGAFNEQFF
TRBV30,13,CAWSPGYTGELFF
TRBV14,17,CASSQAVYRVEGTEAFF
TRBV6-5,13,CASSYSPNEKLFF
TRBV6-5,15,CASSYSPGWDYGYTF
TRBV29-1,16,CSVSLDRGSMNTEAFF
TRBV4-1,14,CASSPGMSTDTQYF
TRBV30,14,CAWDPVGAKNIQYF
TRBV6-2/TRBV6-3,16,CASSHGAGSFRDEQFF
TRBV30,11,CAWSGGQPFTF
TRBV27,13,CASSLRPGDEQFF
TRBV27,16,CASSEYGDRGGNEQFF
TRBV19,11,CASSISDEQYF
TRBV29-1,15,CSVGAGEVANYGYTF
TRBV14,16,CASSHYSGRYTDTQYF